This T cell receptor (beta chain) came from a study of identical twins listed by TCRdb under 2016. Describing the broader study: To test whether fetal clonotypes persist, the study used deep sequencing on TCR alpha and beta repertoires from monozygotic twins, unrelated adults of various ages, and cord blood. To rule out contamination, replicate twin experiments were performed at different times with different library preparation protocols. General findings and caveats noted by the study authors: Out-of-frame TCR alpha sequences shared between twins showed an excess of low generation-probability sequences compared with coincidental sharing between unrelated individuals. Abundant cord blood beta clonotypes carried fewer insertions; young adult naive repertoires showed a weaker similar trend, while memory repertoires showed none. Because the same donors could not be followed over many years, the conclusions relied on cross-sectional statistical analysis. Zero-insertion analyses could be partly confounded by invariant T cells such as MAIT and iNKT, though diverse VJ usage argued against such confounding for most clonotypes. In monozygotic twins, out-of-frame TCR alpha sharing was systematically underestimated by recombination models, although the models agreed with sharing between unrelated individuals. A weaker excess of twin sharing was found in beta out-of-frame sequences because the signal-to-noise ratio was lowered by fewer shared sequences.

The library was built by means of 5' RACE. The sequencer was an Illumina HiSeq 2000. Template switching added a universal primer binding site, and the final cDNA carried a unique molecular identifier that allowed TCR cDNA molecules to be counted accurately. Specific primers in the conserved constant-segment region were used to synthesize first-strand cDNA for TCR alpha and beta chains. Each cDNA library was double barcoded, with a SMART-Mk sample barcode plus Illumina barcodes, to control for contamination. TruSeq adapter sequences along with Illumina sample barcodes were introduced in two successive PCR steps. Sequencing of the TCR alpha and beta cDNA libraries was done on the Illumina HiSeq platform using custom primers. Processing in the source paper ran as follows. MiGEC processed the raw reads to extract unique molecular identifiers, while MiXCR was used to determine the CDR3 positions. Recombination models were inferred per individual with the repgenHMM and IGoR tools using an EM algorithm. Shared clonotype analysis was performed with the tcR package in R, normalizing sharing by the product of cloneset sizes. To study raw recombination free of thymic and clonal selection effects, out-of-frame nonproductive sequences were analyzed. TCRdb reprocessed the public reads (quality trimming at Q25 with fastp, clone calling with MiXCR) and kept in-frame beta chains. When rows share a CDR3 protein, they turn into one entry using the most common DNA and genes. TCRdb's processing, not the authors', yielded these V and J calls. The sample table shows roughly 770,000 distinct CDR3 sequences, and 18% are seen once. The ten most abundant clones make up roughly 14% of the sample.

The CDR3 runs 14 amino acids, cysteine and phenylalanine included. Only the CDR3 DNA is retained, 42 bases long and in frame from the first base. Unmatched junction bases come to 5, with V trimmed by 2 bases and J by 3 bases. CDR1 and CDR2, looked up from the germline V gene (reference sequence), are DFQATT and SNEGSKA. Every donor in the study was a healthy Caucasian. The twin cohort comprised three pairs of female monozygotic twins, all aged about 18 to 29 years. Peripheral blood mononuclear cells were the source from which RNA for the TCR libraries was isolated. Many counts were recorded for this clonotype. The antigen it binds to is not known. Per-base qualities were not stored, and no clone one base away is much larger. The sample also formed part of further work on T cells expressing NK-cell markers. In that second paper, the authors write: Three sorted T-cell subsets (CD3+CD56+NKG2C+, CD3+CD56+NKG2C- and CD3+CD56-NKG2C+) from under ten donors had their TCR beta-chain repertoires profiled. Among the eight sequenced donors, seven were HCMV-seropositive and one was HCMV-seronegative. To restrict sorting to alphabetaTCR-expressing T cells, an anti-gammadeltaTCR antibody was added in several experiments. For over five donors, the dominant CD3+CD56+NKG2C+ clonotypes were among the top 10 CD8+ clonotypes and accounted for about 1.0-7.5% of CD8+ T cells. Those dominant clonotypes were again the most abundant among CD3+CD56-NKG2C+ cells in a handful of donors, at about 25-60.1%. It remained unclear whether the expanded NKG2C-expressing T cell clones were specific for HCMV antigens. Randomly selected healthy volunteers, three men and five women, were used as the eight sequenced donors. HCMV serostatus was determined by detecting HCMV-specific IgG in serum with a commercial ELISA kit. For roughly six donors, bulk peripheral blood T-cell repertoires were additionally sequenced from unsorted PBMC. MIGEC was used to demultiplex reads and group reads by UMI, and MiTCR was used to assemble and quantify clonotypes. Only TCR cDNA sequences supported by at least two reads were kept to exclude erroneous sequences. Downstream repertoire analysis used the tcR package, and clonotypes were matched across fractions by CDR3 nucleotide sequence plus V segment. Antigen specificity was annotated against VDJdb with VDJmatch, allowing one amino acid substitution in CDR3.

Recombination connected TRBV20-1 to TRBJ2-3; 7 bases in between match TRBD2. Sequencing was carried out using PBMCs. The receptor comes from a woman aged 18 to 35 in good health. The CDR3 protein sequence reads: CSARRGGRTDTQYF. The nucleotides read TGCAGTGCTAGACGCGGGGGAAGGACAGATACGCAGTATTTT.